This T cell receptor (beta chain) was recovered during a study of OX40 agonist ivuxolimab in advanced cancers. Looking at the study overall: Averaging about 60 years in age, with a range of about 20 to 90, the cohort was around 87% male. Regarding the study as a whole: Researchers did not determine the expanded peripheral T cells' antigen specificity.

With 3 bases clipped from V and 3 bases from J, the junction kept 5 bases outside the gene matches. Germline CDR1 KGHSH, CDR2 LQKENI. The CDR3 totals 14 residues. Assay: immunoSEQ multiplex PCR; the TCRdb copy retains only in-frame clones and omits some. Among roughly 80,000 clones listed, around four fifths were seen once. On this clone itself: As yet, its antigen is unknown.

The chain joins TRBV18 to TRBJ2-7; 7 bases align to TRBD2. The clonotype originates from an adult with an advanced solid tumor such as melanoma, head and neck, liver or kidney cancer. The specimen comprised CD4+ or CD8+ T cells sorted from blood, sampled in a trial of the OX40 agonist ivuxolimab. The CDR3 bases are TGTGCCAGCTCACCGAGGCGGGGGAACTACGAGCAGTACTTC. Protein: CASSPRRGNYEQYF.